The 22 T cell receptor beta chains below come from one sample, sequenced in a study of tumor-infiltrating lymphocytes in primary liver carcinoma. The study extracted blood RNA from unsorted whole blood and also extracted germline DNA. The template, approximately 500 ng total RNA, yielded TCR beta cDNA made with a constant-region primer. ARM-PCR, slightly modified, supplied the TCR beta libraries through three nested multiplex PCR rounds. Use of TRBV1-TRBV30 forward primers with a C-beta reverse primer characterized the first two PCR rounds, which lasted about 9 cycles each. TCRdb re-derived calls from the multiplex PCR reads in MiXCR, one entry per CDR3 protein. The sample yields over 250,000 distinct CDR3 sequences, around three fifths seen once. Sequencing was performed on peripheral blood. The origin of the receptors is a woman in her twenties or thirties with primary liver carcinoma and hepatitis B virus infection.

Worth noting for this clonotype: One end of the junction varies from germline; a read error may be responsible. This chain uses TRBV5-4 with TRBJ1-2, with D unclear. The CDR3 is made up of 14 amino acids. Per the germline V gene, CDR1 is SGHNT and CDR2 is YYREEE (reference sequence). The CDR3 loop is CDSSLSLGNYGYTF. Here the CDR3 DNA reads TGTGACAGCAGCTTGTCCCTCGGGAACTATGGCTACACCTTC. The complete variable domain, with remaining parts taken from reference TRBV5-4 and TRBJ1-2, reads ETGVTQSPTHLIKTRGQQVTLRCSSQSGHNTVSWYQQALGQGPQFIFQYYREEENGRGNFPPRFSGLQFPNYSSELNVNALELDDSALYLCDSSLSLGNYGYTFGSGTRLTVV.

Regarding this clonotype: The CDR3 ends on some other residue instead of the conserved phenylalanine or tryptophan, so this is likely a read error. This chain joins TRBV29-1 and TRBJ1-1; tentative D call: TRBD1 (5 bases). Germline V gives CDR1 SQVTM, CDR2 ANQGSEA. The CDR3 spans 13 residues. Trimming took 7 bases from V and 3 from J, leaving 15 bases between them. This CDR3 is CSAKPQGHTEAFS. In DNA form, the CDR3 reads TGCAGCGCGAAACCTCAGGGACACACTGAAGCTTTCTCT.

This chain uses TRBV12-3 or TRBV12-4 with TRBJ2-1, with 9 bases aligning to TRBD1. V lost 7 bases and J lost 5; bases outside the gene matches: 15. This CDR3 spans 17 amino acids. CDR3 loop: CASNWALGQGIHNEQFF. In DNA, the CDR3 is TGTGCCAGCAATTGGGCCCTTGGACAGGGGATCCACAATGAGCAGTTCTTC.

This clonotype was observed once. This rearrangement joins TRBV6-1 to TRBJ2-7; D gene unclear. Germline assignment: CDR1 MNHNS and CDR2 SASEGT. V was cut by 7 bases and J by 2 bases, with 18 bases left in between. This CDR3 has 15 amino acids. This CDR3 is CASTERLVNTYEQYF. The CDR3, as DNA: TGTGCCAGCACGGAAAGACTGGTAAATACCTACGAGCAGTACTTC.

The V gene is TRBV5-6, the J gene TRBJ1-6; no definite D call. The germline V gene has CDR1 SGHDT and CDR2 YYEEEE. V was shortened by 0 bases and J by 7 bases, with 8 bases between the two germline ends. The CDR3 extends over 14 amino acids. The CDR3 coding sequence is TGTGCCAGCAGCTTGGATTGGGCAAATTCACCCCTCCACTTT. The encoded protein is CASSLDWANSPLHF.

This rearrangement joins TRBV4-1 to TRBJ2-7; possible D gene TRBD1, 6 bases. The CDR3 length is 15 residues. The V end lost 3 bases, the J end lost 6 bases, and 18 bases lay between the germline ends. The V gene's germline CDR1 is MGHRA and CDR2 YSYEKL. CDR3 region: CASSHFDRTAGEQYF. DNA of the CDR3: TGCGCCAGCAGCCACTTTGACAGGACCGCTGGCGAGCAGTACTTC.

Worth noting for this clonotype: A much bigger clone sits one base away, suggesting this may be a read error. The gene calls are TRBV12-3 or TRBV12-4 and TRBJ2-1, with TRBD2 as a possible D gene (5 bases). Trimming took 5 bases from V and 8 from J, leaving 19 bases between them. CDR3 length: 15 residues. The CDR3 DNA reads as TGTGCCAGCAGTCAACTAGGGAAGCCTAAGGATGAGCAGTTCTTC. The encoded protein is CASSQLGKPKDEQFF.

Concerning this clonotype: A single base separates this from a much larger clone, so it may be a read error. The chain recombines TRBV4-3 with TRBJ1-1; D is uncertain. The CDR3 is 16 residues long. V was shortened by 0 bases and J by 2 bases, with 13 bases between the two germline ends. CDR1 and CDR2 from the germline V gene are LGHNA and YSLEER. In nucleotides, the CDR3 is TGCGCCAGCAGCCAAGATCCGTTCGTTATCAACACTGAAGCTTTCTTT. Protein product: CASSQDPFVINTEAFF.

The sample holds many counts of this clonotype. This chain connects TRBV11-1 to TRBJ2-3; 10 bases agree with TRBD2. Trimming at V came to 1 base and at J to 3 bases, leaving 1 base not matched to a gene. The CDR3 sequence is 15 residues long. CDR1 SGHAT and CDR2 FQDESV come from the germline V gene (reference sequence). In DNA form, the CDR3 reads TGTGCCAGCAGCTTAGGGGGACTAGCGACAGATACGCAGTATTTT. Its translation is CASSLGGLATDTQYF. Full variable domain (remainder filled in from reference TRBV11-1 and TRBJ2-3): EAEVAQSPRYKITEKSQAVAFWCDPISGHATLYWYRQILGQGPELLVQFQDESVVDDSQLPKDRFSAERLKGVDSTLKIQPAELGDSAMYLCASSLGGLATDTQYFGPGTRLTVL.

This chain connects TRBV30 to TRBJ2-7; possibly TRBD2 for D (5 bases). The germline V and J ends were trimmed by 7 bases and 3 bases, with 16 bases remaining between them. CDR1 is GTSNPN, CDR2 SVGIG, per germline (reference sequence). The CDR3 has 13 residues. The CDR3 sequence: CASGQRNLYEQYF. The CDR3, as DNA: TGTGCCTCTGGTCAGCGGAACCTCTACGAGCAGTACTTC. The variable domain in full, with the rest retrieved from reference TRBV30 and TRBJ2-7, is SQTIHQWPATLVQPVGSPLSLECTVEGTSNPNLYWYRQAAGRGLQLLFYSVGIGQISSEVPQNLSASRPQDRQFILSSKKLLLSDSGFYLCASGQRNLYEQYFGPGTRLTVT.

This clonotype showed up many times. The chain uses TRBV29-1 and TRBJ1-1; the D is unclear. The V gene's germline CDR1 is SQVTM and CDR2 ANQGSEA. This CDR3 contains 11 residues. With 4 bases removed from V and 4 bases from J, the gap between germline ends came to 7 bases. The CDR3, as DNA: TGCAGCGTTGGGGGATTCACTGAAGCTTTCTTT. This sequence encodes CSVGGFTEAFF.

On this clonotype: One end of the junction is discordant with germline, which a read error may explain. The chain recombines TRBV24-1 with TRBJ2-3, with no clear D. Germline values: CDR1 KGHDR, CDR2 SFDVKD. This CDR3 comprises 17 residues. The CDR3 bases are TGTGCCACCAGTGATGGTATAGGGATAACCCCCGGAGATACGCGGTATTTT. It specifies CATSDGIGITPGDTRYF.

Of note for this clonotype: Compared with germline, one end of the junction differs, possibly owing to a read error. The chain combines TRBV29-1 with TRBJ1-1, with 7 bases identical to TRBD1. Germline lookup yields CDR1 SQVTM and CDR2 ANQGSEA. There are 14 residues in the CDR3. Here the CDR3 DNA reads TGCAGCATTGAGACGGCAGGGGGGCATACTGAAGCTTTCTTT. This sequence encodes CSIETAGGHTEAFF.

This clonotype was seen only a few times. The CDR3 region is CASSYTQGPIPDQAQHF. The DNA of the CDR3 is TGTGCCAGCAGTTACACACAGGGACCCATCCCAGATCAAGCCCAGCATTTT. V is TRBV6-6 and J is TRBJ1-5; TRBD1 might be the D (6 bases). Germline-derived CDR1 and CDR2 are MNHNY and SVGAGI (reference sequence). The CDR3 is 17 residues long. V lost 2 bases, J lost 11 bases, and 25 bases lay in between.

Concerning this clonotype: At one of its ends the junction is not consistent with the germline gene, which may arise from a read error. This chain connects TRBV4-3 to TRBJ2-3; 7 positions agree with TRBD2. This CDR3 comprises 17 residues. CDR1 LGHNA and CDR2 YSLEER come from the germline V gene. The CDR3: CASSLFIAGYSADTQYF. The CDR3 coding sequence is TGCGCCAGCAGCCTATTCATAGCGGGCTATAGCGCAGATACACAGTATTTT.

This clonotype is a singleton in its sample. Relative to the germline gene, one junction end is altered; a read error may explain this. The V call is TRBV6-5, the J call TRBJ1-1; 10 bases align to TRBD1. This CDR3 has 15 residues. Germline loops: CDR1 MNHEY, CDR2 SVGAGI. This chain's CDR3 is CAGTRQGASGPEAFF. The CDR3, as DNA: TGTGCCGGCACCAGACAGGGGGCGAGTGGGCCTGAGGCTTTCTTT.

This sequence joins TRBV28 and TRBJ2-5; 13 bases align to TRBD2. CDR3 length equals 15 residues. The V segment lost 5 bases and the J segment 5 bases; nucleotides outside the gene matches: 5. The germline CDR1 and CDR2 sequences are MDHEN and SYDVKM. CDR3 sequence reads: CASSPRLAGGETQYF. The DNA for the CDR3 is TGTGCCAGCAGTCCCCGACTAGCGGGGGGCGAGACCCAGTACTTC.

Worth noting for this clonotype: This could be a read error, since a much larger clone is one nucleotide away. The chain recombines TRBV4-1 with TRBJ2-7; D uncertain. This CDR3 is built from 13 residues. The germline CDR1 and CDR2 sequences are MGHRA and YSYEKL. V lost 6 bases and J lost 6, with 15 bases in between. CDR3 amino acids: CASSQNNKGEQYF. The DNA for the CDR3 is TGCGCCAGCAGTCAAAACAACAAGGGCGAGCAGTACTTC.

This rearrangement joins TRBV6-1 to TRBJ2-7, with 12 bases identical to TRBD1. CDR1 is MNHNS and CDR2 is SASEGT in the germline V gene. The CDR3 consists of 19 residues. The trim removed 4 bases at V and 4 bases at J, leaving 17 bases unmatched. The CDR3 loop reads CASSGALLTGTGGAYEQYF. CDR3 bases: TGTGCCAGCAGTGGAGCGCTCCTCACCGGGACAGGGGGCGCGTACGAGCAGTACTTC.

The chain joins TRBV6-1 to TRBJ2-1; 7 nucleotides agree with TRBD1. Gene TRBJ2-4 matches the end of the DNA better, so the J call may be wrong. CDR3 length: 17 amino acids. Germline V CDR1 and CDR2: MNHNS, SASEGT. CDR3 bases: TGTGCCAGCAGTGTGGCCTTCTCGACAGGGATCCAAGAGACTCAGTACTTC. Translating gives CASSVAFSTGIQETQYF.

The gene calls are TRBV6-2 or TRBV6-3 and TRBJ2-3, with TRBD1 matching 7 bases. Germline CDR1 and CDR2: MNHEY and SVGEGT. Germline trimming cut 6 bases from V and 2 bases from J; bases unmatched to any gene: 8. The CDR3 is made up of 15 amino acids. In DNA form, the CDR3 reads TGTGCCAGCAGGCTCGGACAGGCTGTCACAGATACGCAGTATTTT. Amino acids: CASRLGQAVTDTQYF.

This chain uses TRBV6-2 or TRBV6-3 with TRBJ2-1; possible D gene TRBD2, 5 bases. The CDR3 is 11 residues long. Germline lookup yields CDR1 MNHEY and CDR2 SVGEGT. The V end lost 6 bases, the J end lost 15 bases, and 15 bases lay between the germline ends. CDR3 DNA sequence: TGTGCCAGCAGCCAACAGCGGTGGCTGTTCTTC. Encoded protein: CASSQQRWLFF.